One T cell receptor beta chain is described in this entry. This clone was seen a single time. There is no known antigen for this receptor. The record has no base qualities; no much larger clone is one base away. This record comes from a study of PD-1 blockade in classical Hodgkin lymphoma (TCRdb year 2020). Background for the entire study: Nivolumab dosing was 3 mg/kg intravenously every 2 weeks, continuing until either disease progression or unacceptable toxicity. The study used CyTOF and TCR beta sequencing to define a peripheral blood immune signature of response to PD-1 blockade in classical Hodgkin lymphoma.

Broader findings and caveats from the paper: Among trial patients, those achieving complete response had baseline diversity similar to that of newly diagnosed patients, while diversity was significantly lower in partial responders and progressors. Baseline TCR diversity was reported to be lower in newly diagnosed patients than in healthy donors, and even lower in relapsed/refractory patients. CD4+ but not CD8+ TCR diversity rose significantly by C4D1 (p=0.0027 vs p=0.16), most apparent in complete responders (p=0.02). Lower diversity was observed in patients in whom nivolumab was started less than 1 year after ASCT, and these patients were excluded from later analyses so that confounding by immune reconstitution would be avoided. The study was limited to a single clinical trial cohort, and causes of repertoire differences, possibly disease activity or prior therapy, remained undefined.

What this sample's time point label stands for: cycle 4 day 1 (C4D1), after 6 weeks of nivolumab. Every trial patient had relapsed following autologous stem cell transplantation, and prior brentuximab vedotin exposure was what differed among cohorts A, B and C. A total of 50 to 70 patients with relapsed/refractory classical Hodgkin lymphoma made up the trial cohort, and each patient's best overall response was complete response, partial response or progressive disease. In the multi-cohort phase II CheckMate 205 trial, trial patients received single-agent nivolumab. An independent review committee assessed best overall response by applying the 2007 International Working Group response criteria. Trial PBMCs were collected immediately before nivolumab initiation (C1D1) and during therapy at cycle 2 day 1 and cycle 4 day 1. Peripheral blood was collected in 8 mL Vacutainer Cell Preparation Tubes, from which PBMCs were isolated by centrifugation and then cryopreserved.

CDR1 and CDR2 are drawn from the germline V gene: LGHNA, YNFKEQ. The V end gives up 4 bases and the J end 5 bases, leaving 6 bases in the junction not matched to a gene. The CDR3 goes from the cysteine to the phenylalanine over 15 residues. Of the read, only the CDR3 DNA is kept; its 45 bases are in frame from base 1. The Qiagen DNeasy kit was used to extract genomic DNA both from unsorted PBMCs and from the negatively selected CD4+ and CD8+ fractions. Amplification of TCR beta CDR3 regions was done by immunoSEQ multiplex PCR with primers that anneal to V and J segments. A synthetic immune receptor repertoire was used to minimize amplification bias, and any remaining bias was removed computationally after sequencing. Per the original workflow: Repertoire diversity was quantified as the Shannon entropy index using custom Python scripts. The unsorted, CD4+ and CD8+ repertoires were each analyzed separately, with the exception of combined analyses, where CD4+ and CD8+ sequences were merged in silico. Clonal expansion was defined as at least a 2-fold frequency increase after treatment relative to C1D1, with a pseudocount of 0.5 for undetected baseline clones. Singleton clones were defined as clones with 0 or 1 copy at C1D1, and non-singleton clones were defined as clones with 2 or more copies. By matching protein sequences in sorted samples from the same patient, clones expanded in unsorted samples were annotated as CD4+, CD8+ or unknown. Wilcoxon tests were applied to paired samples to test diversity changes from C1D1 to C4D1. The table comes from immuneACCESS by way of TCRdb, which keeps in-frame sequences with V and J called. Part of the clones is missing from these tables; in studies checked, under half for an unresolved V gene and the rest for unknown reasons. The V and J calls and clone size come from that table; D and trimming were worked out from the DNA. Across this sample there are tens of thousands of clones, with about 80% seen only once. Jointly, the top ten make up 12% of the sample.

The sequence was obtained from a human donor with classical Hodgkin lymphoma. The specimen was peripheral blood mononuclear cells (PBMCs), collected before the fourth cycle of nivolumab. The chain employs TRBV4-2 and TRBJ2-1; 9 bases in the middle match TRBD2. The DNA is TGTGCCAGCAGCCCTCGGACTAGCGAAAACAATGAGCAGTTCTTC. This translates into CASSPRTSENNEQFF.